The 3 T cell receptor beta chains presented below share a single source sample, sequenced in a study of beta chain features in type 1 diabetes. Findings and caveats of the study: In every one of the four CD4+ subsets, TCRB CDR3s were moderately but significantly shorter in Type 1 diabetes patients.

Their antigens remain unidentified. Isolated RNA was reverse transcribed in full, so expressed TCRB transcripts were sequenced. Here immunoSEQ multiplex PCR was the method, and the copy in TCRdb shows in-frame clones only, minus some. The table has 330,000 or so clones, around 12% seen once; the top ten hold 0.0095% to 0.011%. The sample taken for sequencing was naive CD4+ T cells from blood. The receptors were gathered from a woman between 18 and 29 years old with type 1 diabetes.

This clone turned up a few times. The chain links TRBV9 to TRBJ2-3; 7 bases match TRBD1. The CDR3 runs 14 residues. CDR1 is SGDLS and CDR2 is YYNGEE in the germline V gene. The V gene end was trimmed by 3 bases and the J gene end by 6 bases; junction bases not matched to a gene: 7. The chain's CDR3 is CASSGTGAMDTQYF. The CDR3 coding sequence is TGTGCCAGCAGCGGAACAGGGGCGATGGATACGCAGTATTTT.

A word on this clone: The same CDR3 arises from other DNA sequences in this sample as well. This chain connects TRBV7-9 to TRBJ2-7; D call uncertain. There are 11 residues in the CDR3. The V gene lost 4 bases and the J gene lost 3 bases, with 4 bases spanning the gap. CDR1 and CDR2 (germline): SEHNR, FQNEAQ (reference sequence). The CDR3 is CASSSNYEQYF. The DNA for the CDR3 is TGTGCCAGCAGCTCTAACTACGAGCAGTACTTC. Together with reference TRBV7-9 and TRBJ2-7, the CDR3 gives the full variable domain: DTGVSQNPRHKITKRGQNVTFRCDPISEHNRLYWYRQTLGQGPEFLTYFQNEAQLEKSRLLSDRFSAERPKGSFSTLEIQRTEQGDSAMYLCASSSNYEQYFGPGTRLTVT.

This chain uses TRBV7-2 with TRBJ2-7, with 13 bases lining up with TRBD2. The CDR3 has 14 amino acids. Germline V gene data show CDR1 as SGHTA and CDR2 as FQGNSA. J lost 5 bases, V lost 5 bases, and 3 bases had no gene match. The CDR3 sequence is CASSPGTSGNEQYF. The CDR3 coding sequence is TGTGCCAGCAGCCCGGGGACTAGCGGGAACGAGCAGTACTTC.